This T cell receptor beta chain was identified in a study of PD-L1 blockade in urothelial cancer. Study in general: Patients with male sex and bladder-origin urothelial cancer accounted for about nine tenths of the roughly 29 enrolled. Prior chemotherapy in patients spanned 0 to 3 regimens.

The germline gives CDR1 SGHNT, CDR2 YENEEA. Trimming took 3 bases from V and 2 from J; bases not matched to a gene: 5. CDR3 size: 17 residues. Regarding time point: pretreatment peripheral blood. Every PCR got spiked synthetic TCR analog templates. The table came from immunoSEQ multiplex PCR; TCRdb's copy has only in-frame clones and leaves some out. Counted here are fewer than 50,000 clones, over 75% occurring once; the ten biggest clones make up around 25%. The sequenced sample was PBMCs, obtained around atezolizumab (anti-PD-L1) treatment. V and J are TRBV11-3 and TRBJ2-1; 12 bases are shared with TRBD2. This sequence was found in a donor aged 40 or over with urothelial cancer. The CDR3 reads CASSLWTSGATYNEQFF. The CDR3 coding sequence is TGTGCCAGCAGCTTGTGGACTAGCGGGGCCACCTACAATGAGCAGTTCTTC.